This is a list of T cell receptor beta chains from one sample in a study of identical twins. TCRdb redid the calling of the 5' RACE reads with MiXCR, one entry per CDR3 protein. The table lists roughly 490,000 distinct CDR3 sequences, roughly an eighth of them singletons. The same sample was also used in a study of yellow fever vaccine responses in identical twins.

Sequenced: CD4+ T cells sorted from blood. The receptors were gathered from a woman between 18 and 30 years old in good health. Each CDR3 is given with its conserved first and last residue. D genes are given only for firm matches. Not every row has a clone size; where given, it reads once, few, many or a size class.

CDR3 length	clone size	V gene	J gene	D gene	CDR3 protein	CDR3 DNA
15	NA	TRBV5-1	TRBJ2-7	NA	CASSRRDLEYYEQYF	TGCGCCAGCAGCAGGCGGGACTTGGAGTACTACGAGCAGTACTTC
19	few	TRBV24-1	TRBJ2-2	NA	CATSDFRGGGAGSTGELFF	TGTGCCACCAGTGATTTCAGAGGTGGTGGGGCTGGGAGCACCGGGGAGCTGTTTTTT
15	NA	TRBV29-1	TRBJ2-5	TRBD1	CSVLTRTGKAETQYF	TGCAGCGTTCTAACTAGGACAGGGAAGGCGGAGACCCAGTACTTC
10	few	TRBV12-3/TRBV12-4	TRBJ2-5	NA	CASSFYVQYF	TGTGCCAGCAGTTTTTATGTCCAGTACTTC
11	NA	TRBV24-1	TRBJ2-5	NA	CATSSGGPQYF	TGTGCCACCAGTTCTGGGGGTCCCCAGTACTTC
18	few	TRBV6-1	TRBJ2-3	TRBD2	CASSDRLAGGTSTDTQYF	TGTGCCAGCAGTGACCGACTAGCGGGGGGGACTAGCACAGATACGCAGTATTTT
15	NA	TRBV12-3/TRBV12-4	TRBJ2-2	TRBD1	CASRAGQAATGELFF	TGTGCCAGCAGGGCGGGACAGGCGGCTACCGGGGAGCTGTTTTTT
14	NA	TRBV7-2	TRBJ2-2	NA	CASSLGTENGELFF	TGTGCCAGCAGCTTAGGGACAGAAAACGGGGAGCTGTTTTTT
15	few	TRBV6-2/TRBV6-3	TRBJ2-1	TRBD2	CASGVRLAGNNEQFF	TGTGCCAGCGGAGTTCGGCTAGCGGGGAACAATGAGCAGTTCTTC
15	many	TRBV7-2	TRBJ2-1	TRBD2	CASRGGLAGGNEQFF	TGTGCCAGCAGAGGGGGACTAGCGGGGGGAAATGAGCAGTTCTTC
15	few	TRBV2	TRBJ2-7	TRBD1	CASTKDRGFSYEQYF	TGTGCCAGCACTAAGGACAGGGGGTTTTCCTACGAGCAGTACTTC
17	few	TRBV4-1	TRBJ2-7	NA	CASSQDHGGPNAYEQYF	TGCGCCAGCAGCCAAGATCACGGGGGGCCGAATGCCTACGAGCAGTACTTC
16	many	TRBV2	TRBJ2-3	NA	CASSEANPGATDTQYF	TGTGCCAGCAGTGAAGCAAATCCGGGGGCGACAGATACGCAGTATTTT
14	many	TRBV7-9	TRBJ1-4	TRBD1	CASSDRGRGEKLFF	TGTGCCAGCAGCGACAGGGGGCGCGGAGAAAAACTGTTTTTT
16	NA	TRBV15	TRBJ2-5	TRBD1	CATSTRGQGIGETQYF	TGTGCCACCAGCACCCGAGGACAGGGGATCGGAGAGACCCAGTACTTC
15	many	TRBV24-1	TRBJ2-3	NA	CATSSDRGYTDTQYF	TGTGCCACCAGTTCAGACAGAGGATACACAGATACGCAGTATTTT
15	NA	TRBV2	TRBJ2-3	TRBD2	CASSVASGRADTQYF	TGTGCCAGCAGTGTGGCTAGCGGGAGGGCAGATACGCAGTATTTT
13	NA	TRBV28	TRBJ1-2	NA	CASSTLQDYGYTF	TGTGCCAGCAGTACTCTTCAGGACTATGGCTACACCTTC
13	few	TRBV6-6	TRBJ2-3	NA	CASSPGTVGTQYF	TGTGCCAGCAGCCCGGGGACGGTGGGTACGCAGTATTTT
16	few	TRBV4-1	TRBJ2-7	NA	CASSPSPGTTGYEQYF	TGCGCCAGCAGCCCCAGCCCAGGTACGACTGGCTACGAGCAGTACTTC
16	NA	TRBV30	TRBJ2-2	TRBD1	CAWRSTGLVNTGELFF	TGTGCCTGGAGGTCGACAGGGCTTGTGAACACCGGGGAGCTGTTTTTT
13	NA	TRBV7-2	TRBJ2-7	NA	CASSFGGPNEQYF	TGTGCCAGCAGCTTCGGGGGGCCCAACGAGCAGTACTTC
16	few	TRBV7-6	TRBJ2-1	NA	CASSLGPTQGRHEQFF	TGTGCCAGCAGCTTAGGTCCTACGCAGGGTCGGCATGAGCAGTTCTTC
18	few	TRBV18	TRBJ2-6	TRBD1	CASSTRGGQGSGANVLTF	TGTGCCAGCTCAACCCGTGGGGGACAGGGTTCTGGGGCCAACGTCCTGACTTTC
12	NA	TRBV20-1	TRBJ2-7	TRBD1	CSARSGQGEQYF	TGCAGTGCTAGGTCGGGACAGGGCGAACAGTACTTC
18	few	TRBV11-2	TRBJ2-7	TRBD1	CASSDNSGTEFPLSPQYF	TGTGCCAGCAGCGATAACTCCGGGACAGAATTTCCCCTATCTCCTCAGTACTTC
14	many	TRBV6-2/TRBV6-3	TRBJ2-3	TRBD2	CASSYYLEAGDQYF	TGTGCCAGCAGTTACTACCTGGAAGCGGGAGATCAGTATTTT
16	NA	TRBV9	TRBJ2-1	TRBD2	CASSVGLAGGLNEQFF	TGTGCCAGCAGCGTAGGTTTAGCGGGGGGCCTCAATGAGCAGTTCTTC
13	NA	TRBV7-2	TRBJ2-4	NA	CASSSLPRNIQYF	TGTGCCAGCAGTAGTCTACCGAGAAACATTCAGTACTTC
16	NA	TRBV14	TRBJ2-1	NA	CASSQLQGRSYNEQFF	TGTGCCAGCAGCCAATTACAGGGGAGGTCCTACAATGAGCAGTTCTTC
13	many	TRBV12-3/TRBV12-4	TRBJ2-3	TRBD1	CASSRQGGDTQYF	TGTGCCAGCAGTAGACAGGGGGGGGATACGCAGTATTTT
13	many	TRBV4-2	TRBJ2-3	NA	CASSQGLGDTQYF	TGCGCCAGCAGCCAAGGTTTGGGCGATACGCAGTATTTT
15	few	TRBV5-5	TRBJ2-2	NA	CASSLWRGRTGELFF	TGTGCCAGCAGCTTATGGCGGGGGCGAACCGGGGAGCTGTTTTTT
13	many	TRBV5-1	TRBJ1-1	NA	CASSSGQYTEAFF	TGCGCCAGCAGCTCAGGACAGTATACTGAAGCTTTCTTT
16	NA	TRBV27	TRBJ2-7	TRBD2	CASSLTSGGTSYEQYF	TGTGCCAGCAGTCTAACTAGCGGGGGGACCTCCTACGAGCAGTACTTC
14	few	TRBV4-2	TRBJ2-3	NA	CASSQADSTDTQYF	TGTGCCAGCAGCCAAGCTGACAGCACAGATACGCAGTATTTT
12	few	TRBV6-2/TRBV6-3	TRBJ1-2	NA	CASSYSMKSFNF	TGTGCCAGCAGTTACTCCATGAAAAGTTTTAACTTC
14	NA	TRBV6-5	TRBJ2-3	NA	CASSYRGEQDKMYF	TGTGCCAGCAGTTACAGAGGAGAGCAGGATAAGATGTATTTT
13	NA	TRBV5-6	TRBJ2-7	NA	CASSTPDRYEQYF	TGTGCCAGCAGCACCCCGGACCGATACGAGCAGTACTTC
17	NA	TRBV7-9	TRBJ2-1	TRBD1	CASRSYPQGARWDEQFF	TGTGCCAGCAGGTCGTACCCACAGGGGGCGCGGTGGGATGAGCAGTTCTTC
14	few	TRBV29-1	TRBJ2-1	TRBD2	CSARTSGSLGEQFF	TGCAGCGCCAGGACTAGCGGGAGCTTAGGTGAGCAGTTCTTC